This T cell receptor beta chain was sequenced during a study of blood T cell repertoires in COVID-19. Background on the study: Nucleic acid was either cDNA or gDNA, and it came from T cells, B-cell-depleted T cells, or PBMCs.

The V gene lost 6 bases and the J gene lost 2 bases, with 9 bases spanning the gap. Germline lookup yields CDR1 MNHEY and CDR2 SVGAGI. This CDR3 comprises 13 residues. Only in-frame clones appear in the TCRdb table, and some are missing; sequencing was by immunoSEQ multiplex PCR. This table has 130,000 to 150,000 clones, around 82% appearing once. This clonotype was obtained from a man aged 60 to 69 with active or convalescent COVID-19. The sample was peripheral blood. V gene TRBV6-5 combines with J gene TRBJ2-3; possible D gene TRBD2, 5 bases. CDR3 in DNA: TGTGCCAGCAGGAGGGTTCCCACAGATACGCAGTATTTT. This encodes CASRRVPTDTQYF.